The 18 T cell receptor beta chains below were found in one sample sequenced in a study of radiotherapy plus CTLA-4 blockade in lung cancer. Data came from immunoSEQ multiplex PCR; TCRdb stores just in-frame clones and leaves some out. Of roughly 58,000 clones listed, approximately 84% are singletons. Source: peripheral blood, taken from a patient treated with radiotherapy plus ipilimumab. All receptors come from a human donor with non-small cell lung cancer whose response to radiotherapy plus ipilimumab could not be evaluated.

This clone was recorded once. V is TRBV7-8 and J is TRBJ2-7; a weak D match, TRBD1 (5 bases). The CDR3 is made up of 14 amino acids. Deletions cut 5 bases from V and 1 base from J, with 12 bases between. Per germline, CDR1 SGHVS and CDR2 FQNEAQ. CDR3 sequence reads: CASSPRATSYEQYF. The CDR3 DNA reads TGTGCCAGCAGCCCCAGGGCCACTTCCTACGAGCAGTACTTC.

The chain is built from TRBV7-6 and TRBJ2-7; 8 bases fit TRBD1. Germline values: CDR1 SGHVS, CDR2 FNYEAQ. The CDR3 covers 18 residues. After removal of 4 bases from V and 3 bases from J, the junction contained 17 bases not matched to a gene. CDR3 residues: CASSSSPTGVGTNYEQYF. The CDR3 nucleotides read TGTGCCAGCAGCTCCTCCCCGACAGGGGTAGGGACCAACTACGAGCAGTACTTC.

In this sample, this clone turned up a few times. V is TRBV30 and J is TRBJ2-7; 11 nucleotides line up with TRBD2. CDR3 length: 14 amino acids. Germline CDR1 and CDR2: GTSNPN and SVGIG (reference sequence). V trimming: 8 bases; J trimming: 0 bases; junction bases outside the gene matches: 6. CDR3 amino acids: CAIQLAGVSYEQYF. CDR3 bases: TGTGCCATACAACTAGCGGGAGTCTCCTACGAGCAGTACTTC.

The genes are TRBV6-1 and TRBJ1-3, with D perhaps TRBD1 (5 bases). The CDR3 spans 13 residues. Germline values: CDR1 MNHNS, CDR2 SASEGT. V lost 8 bases and J 8 bases, leaving 16 bases between the germline ends. The DNA for the CDR3 is TGTGCCAGCCACGTTAACGGGGGGTACACCATATATTTT. It specifies CASHVNGGYTIYF.

This chain connects TRBV6-6 to TRBJ1-5, with D hard to call. Germline V CDR1 and CDR2: MNHNY, SVGAGI (reference sequence). The V and J ends lost 6 bases and 7 bases respectively, with 10 bases between them. This CDR3 is built from 12 residues. CDR3 amino acids: CASRREVQPQHF. The DNA for the CDR3 is TGTGCCAGCAGAAGAGAGGTCCAGCCCCAGCATTTT.

This clone occurred once. The chain is built from TRBV2 and TRBJ2-3, with TRBD1 matching over 9 bases. The trim removed 3 bases at V and 8 bases at J, leaving 9 bases unmatched. There are 15 residues in the CDR3. The germline V gene has CDR1 SNHLY and CDR2 FYNNEI. CDR3 sequence (DNA): TGTGCCAGCAGTGAGGACAGGGGCGGCGGAGGTACGCAGTATTTT. Amino acids: CASSEDRGGGGTQYF.

The chain has TRBV18 and TRBJ2-3; 7 bases are shared with TRBD1. The junction had 7 bases not matched to a gene; V was cut back by 5 bases and J by 5 bases. Per germline, CDR1 KGHSH and CDR2 LQKENI. The CDR3 is 14 amino acids. DNA of the CDR3: TGTGCCAGCTCATACCAACAGGGGAGAGATACGCAGTATTTT. Protein product: CASSYQQGRDTQYF.

J is TRBJ2-3 and V is TRBV4-1; 9 nucleotides line up with TRBD2. Germline assignment: CDR1 MGHRA and CDR2 YSYEKL. This CDR3 spans 16 amino acids. V was clipped by 5 bases and J by 6 bases; unmatched bases: 12. CDR3 region: CASSSQPTAGGDTQYF. The CDR3 coding sequence is TGCGCCAGCAGCTCTCAGCCCACGGCGGGGGGGGATACGCAGTATTTT.

The chain employs TRBV7-2 and TRBJ2-2; TRBD1 matches at 9 bases. The CDR3 covers 15 residues. Germline V gives CDR1 SGHTA, CDR2 FQGNSA. J was trimmed by 0 bases and V by 6 bases; bases with no gene match: 2. This CDR3 reads CASRRQGANTGELFF. The CDR3 nucleotides read TGTGCCAGCAGACGACAGGGGGCGAACACCGGGGAGCTGTTTTTT.

The V call is TRBV5-1, the J call TRBJ1-1; the D is unclear. V lost 2 bases and J lost 1, with 6 bases in between. The CDR3 is 13 residues long. Germline V lookup: CDR1 SGHRS, CDR2 YFSETQ. CDR3 bases: TGCGCCAGCAGCTTTGCGGGGAACACTGAAGCTTTCTTT. This gives the protein CASSFAGNTEAFF.

The chain uses TRBV28 and TRBJ2-7, with TRBD1 matching 10 bases. Germline V lookup: CDR1 MDHEN, CDR2 SYDVKM. The CDR3 covers 17 residues. The J segment lost 3 bases and the V segment lost 6 bases, leaving 14 bases of the junction unmatched. The CDR3 sequence is CASRYPGTGEEGYEQYF. DNA for the CDR3: TGTGCCAGCAGATATCCCGGGACAGGGGAGGAGGGCTACGAGCAGTACTTC.

The chain recombines TRBV6-1 with TRBJ2-4; tentative D call: TRBD1 (5 bases). This CDR3 is built from 15 residues. V was shortened by 9 bases and J by 1 base, with 16 bases between the two germline ends. Germline CDR1 reads MNHNS; CDR2 reads SASEGT. Here the CDR3 DNA reads TGTGCCAGTCCCAAAGGGGTGGGGGCCAAAAACATTCAGTACTTC. Amino acid sequence: CASPKGVGAKNIQYF.

The chain joins TRBV6-5 to TRBJ1-1; D is unresolved. Germline CDR1 MNHEY, CDR2 SVGAGI. CDR3 length: 14 amino acids. Trimming took 2 bases from V and 4 from J, leaving 11 bases between them. CDR3 region: CASSYGVGATEAFF. CDR3 DNA sequence: TGTGCCAGCAGTTACGGGGTGGGAGCCACTGAAGCTTTCTTT.

This clone was picked up a small number of times. V is TRBV6-5 and J is TRBJ1-2; D might be TRBD1 (5 bases). Trimming cost V 2 bases and J 8 bases, with 15 bases left between them. The V gene's germline CDR1 is MNHEY and CDR2 SVGAGI. The CDR3 length is 14 residues. The CDR3 bases are TGTGCCAGCAGTTACAGGGACCGCCGGGGGGGCTACACCTTC. It translates to CASSYRDRRGGYTF.

This sequence joins TRBV4-1 and TRBJ1-2; TRBD1 agrees at 7 bases. This CDR3 is built from 16 residues. With V trimmed by 4 bases and J by 4 bases, 12 bases remained unmatched. Germline V CDR1 and CDR2: MGHRA, YSYEKL. The CDR3 DNA reads as TGCGCCAGCAGCCCTCCACAGGGGTTCGGTGGCTATGGCTACACCTTC. This translates into CASSPPQGFGGYGYTF.

V and J are TRBV5-1 and TRBJ1-1, with 7 bases aligning to TRBD1. The germline gives CDR1 SGHRS, CDR2 YFSETQ. This CDR3 contains 15 residues. V gave up 4 bases and J gave up 0 bases; unmatched junction bases: 6. DNA for the CDR3: TGCGCCAGCAGCCGTCTGACAGGGATGAACACTGAAGCTTTCTTT. Translated: CASSRLTGMNTEAFF.

The chain joins TRBV7-2 to TRBJ2-2, with TRBD1 matching 9 bases. Germline V gene sequence: CDR1 SGHTA, CDR2 FQGNSA. CDR3 size: 18 residues. V gave up 5 bases and J gave up 0 bases; unmatched junction bases: 10. The CDR3 DNA sequence: TGTGCCAGCAGCCCTACCAGGGACAGGGCAGCGAACACCGGGGAGCTGTTTTTT. The encoded protein is CASSPTRDRAANTGELFF.

The rearrangement uses TRBV5-4 and TRBJ2-7; 7 bases match TRBD2. CDR1 and CDR2 (germline): SGHNT, YYREEE (reference sequence). The CDR3 contains 15 residues. Trimming at V came to 2 bases and at J to 1 base, leaving 6 bases not matched to a gene. CDR3 amino acids: CASSFTGGNSYEQYF. Written as DNA, the CDR3 is TGTGCCAGCAGCTTCACGGGGGGAAATTCCTACGAGCAGTACTTC. Combining the CDR3 with reference TRBV5-4 and TRBJ2-7 gives the whole variable domain ETGVTQSPTHLIKTRGQQVTLRCSSQSGHNTVSWYQQALGQGPQFIFQYYREEENGRGNFPPRFSGLQFPNYSSELNVNALELDDSALYLCASSFTGGNSYEQYFGPGTRLTVT.